Each of the 27 T cell receptor beta chains below was sequenced from the same sample in a study of response to subunit inactivated influenza vaccine. Each CDR3 protein is one row after TCRdb ran MiXCR on the RT-PCR reads. This table holds roughly 620,000 distinct CDR3 sequences, about 10% found once. This sample also belongs to another study, concerning T cells expressing NK-cell markers. That source adds: What made the TCR beta cDNA was 5'RACE template switching with UMIs.

The source was PBMCs from blood, collected on the day of vaccination. The origin of the receptors is a man in his forties or fifties who received an inactivated influenza vaccine.

The rearrangement joins TRBV9 to TRBJ2-5; 9 bases map to TRBD1. CDR1 is SGDLS, CDR2 YYNGEE, per germline. The V and J ends lost 3 bases and 5 bases, in that order; junction bases with no gene match: 5. The CDR3 contains 14 residues. In nucleotides, the CDR3 is TGTGCCAGCAGCGGGGGACAGGGAGTTGAGACCCAGTACTTC. Protein product: CASSGGQGVETQYF.

This clonotype appeared many times. V is TRBV18 and J is TRBJ2-5; D is uncertain. The CDR3 contains 13 residues. Trimming pared 3 bases from V and 0 bases from J, leaving 5 bases between. Germline V gives CDR1 KGHSH, CDR2 LQKENI. The CDR3 reads CASSPLYQETQYF. The CDR3 bases are TGTGCCAGCTCACCCCTGTACCAAGAGACCCAGTACTTC.

This clonotype showed up many times. The CDR3 nucleotides are TGCGCCAGCAGAAATACCAGCGGGAGTTGGGCAGATACGCAGTATTTT. It codes for CASRNTSGSWADTQYF. This chain connects TRBV5-1 to TRBJ2-3; TRBD2 aligns across 8 bases. Germline V CDR1 and CDR2: SGHRS, YFSETQ. After removal of 5 bases from V and 4 bases from J, the junction contained 12 bases not matched to a gene. The CDR3 loop spans 16 amino acids.

This clonotype was counted a few times. The rearrangement joins TRBV5-1 to TRBJ2-2, with D uncertain. Looked up from germline, CDR1 is SGHRS and CDR2 is YFSETQ. This CDR3 contains 14 residues. Trimming pared 0 bases from V and 6 bases from J, leaving 9 bases between. The CDR3 nucleotides are TGCGCCAGCAGCTTGGTCCAAGGCGCCGGGGAGCTGTTTTTT. It codes for CASSLVQGAGELFF.

This clonotype was picked up a small number of times. The J gene is TRBJ2-3, the V gene TRBV18, with 11 bases fitting TRBD2. The germline gives CDR1 KGHSH, CDR2 LQKENI. The length of the CDR3 is 16 residues. With V trimmed by 3 bases and J by 2 bases, 4 bases remained unmatched. The CDR3 sequence is CASSPGLAGITDTQYF. In DNA form, the CDR3 reads TGTGCCAGCTCACCTGGACTAGCGGGTATCACAGATACGCAGTATTTT.

This clonotype was picked up a small number of times. V gene TRBV20-1 combines with J gene TRBJ2-5; D not resolved. Trimming cost V 0 bases and J 5 bases, with 7 bases left between them. This CDR3 has 12 amino acids. Germline V gene lookup returns CDR1 DFQATT and CDR2 SNEGSKA (reference sequence). The CDR3 region is CSARDGWETQYF. The CDR3 coding sequence is TGCAGTGCTAGAGATGGGTGGGAGACCCAGTACTTC.

This clonotype was recorded many times. The chain carries TRBV30 and TRBJ2-1; D tentatively reads TRBD1 or TRBD2 (6 bases each). The V end lost 1 base, the J end lost 5 bases, and 9 bases lay between the germline ends. Germline loops: CDR1 GTSNPN, CDR2 SVGIG (reference sequence). The CDR3 runs to 13 residues. The CDR3 coding sequence is TGTGCCTGGAGTGAGAGGGGGGACAATGAGCAGTTCTTC. Translation: CAWSERGDNEQFF.

Of note for this clonotype: The germline gene is not matched at one end of the junction; a read error may be the cause. The chain carries TRBV6-6 and TRBJ2-1; 10 nucleotides agree with TRBD2. Germline CDR1 reads MNHNY; CDR2 reads SVGAGI (reference sequence). The CDR3 runs 13 residues. CDR3 region: CASKEGSGRAFVF. The CDR3 DNA is TGTGCCAGCAAAGAAGGAAGCGGGAGGGCCTTTGTCTTC.

This clonotype was seen a few times. Germline is not matched at one junction end, which may reflect a read error. The chain combines TRBV24-1 with TRBJ1-2, with D possibly TRBD1 on 5 matching bases. The length of the CDR3 is 15 residues. CDR1 KGHDR and CDR2 SFDVKD come from the germline V gene. The chain's CDR3 is CATSDASGDNDGYTF. The CDR3 region has the DNA TGTGCCACCAGTGACGCCTCGGGGGATAACGATGGCTACACCTTC.

Only a few counts were recorded for this clonotype. The rearrangement links TRBV12-3 or TRBV12-4 to TRBJ2-3; D remains ambiguous. The length of the CDR3 is 16 residues. V lost 1 base to trimming and J lost 1 base, with 12 bases between them. The CDR3 spells CASSLEGYTRTDTQYF. The CDR3 DNA follows: TGTGCCAGCAGTTTAGAGGGCTACACCCGCACAGATACGCAGTATTTT.

The chain employs TRBV15 and TRBJ2-7; TRBD1 matches 9 bases. This CDR3 has 15 amino acids. In germline, CDR1 is LNHNV, CDR2 YYDKDF (reference sequence). The junction had 5 bases not matched to a gene; V was cut back by 3 bases and J by 2 bases. The CDR3 here is CATSRDRGGTYEQYF. In nucleotides, the CDR3 is TGTGCCACCAGCAGGGACAGGGGTGGAACCTACGAGCAGTACTTC.

The rearrangement links TRBV5-1 to TRBJ2-1; 9 nucleotides line up with TRBD1. CDR1 and CDR2 from the germline V gene are SGHRS and YFSETQ. There are 19 residues in the CDR3. The V segment lost 3 bases and the J segment 3 bases; nucleotides outside the gene matches: 16. For the CDR3, the DNA is TGCGCCAGCAGCTATGGGACAGGGAACCCCTACTCCGTCTACAATGAGCAGTTCTTC. Its translation is CASSYGTGNPYSVYNEQFF.

The genes are TRBV20-1 and TRBJ2-5; D is uncertain. This CDR3 has 12 residues. V dropped 8 bases and J dropped 0 bases, with 10 bases sitting between them. Germline CDR1 reads DFQATT; CDR2 reads SNEGSKA (reference sequence). CDR3 coding DNA: TGCAGTACGAAGGCGTACCAAGAGACCCAGTACTTC. Translated, it gives CSTKAYQETQYF.

This clonotype was counted a few times. The V gene is TRBV7-6, the J gene TRBJ2-1, with 7 bases aligning to TRBD1. The CDR3 runs to 13 residues. Germline trimming cut 1 base from V and 9 bases from J; bases unmatched to any gene: 3. Germline CDR1 is SGHVS and CDR2 is FNYEAQ. In DNA form, the CDR3 reads TGTGCCAGCAGCTTAGACAGGGGAAGTGAGCAGTTCTTC. As protein: CASSLDRGSEQFF.

There are a few counts of this clonotype. The CDR3: CASSLQLAGAGETQYF. DNA of the CDR3: TGTGCCAGCAGCTTACAACTAGCGGGAGCAGGAGAGACCCAGTACTTC. This chain connects TRBV7-2 to TRBJ2-5, with 11 bases identical to TRBD2. The CDR3 consists of 16 residues. V lost 2 bases to trimming and J lost 4 bases; unmatched junction nucleotides: 6. Germline CDR1 SGHTA, CDR2 FQGNSA.

This clonotype turned up a few times. The DNA is left out, because the CDR3 cannot be placed on it with certainty; the CDR3 is given as TCRdb lists it. The V and J genes are TRBV28 and TRBJ1-1; the DNA was not used to check the table's D call, TRBD1. 15 amino acids form the CDR3, both terminal residues included. Germline V gives CDR1 MDHEN, CDR2 SYDVKM. CDR3 amino acids: CASSSSGQGATEAFF.

Ten or more counts support this clonotype. The chain links TRBV9 to TRBJ2-3; 11 bases map to TRBD1. CDR1 and CDR2 from the germline V gene are SGDLS and YYNGEE. The CDR3 loop spans 14 amino acids. Losses at the gene ends were 4 bases for V and 5 bases for J; bases not matched to a gene: 3. Here the CDR3 reads CASSPGTGGDTQYF. The CDR3 region has the DNA TGTGCCAGCAGCCCCGGGACAGGGGGAGATACGCAGTATTTT.

Only a few counts were recorded for this clonotype. The rearrangement joins TRBV6-2 or TRBV6-3 to TRBJ2-1, with TRBD2 identical over 11 bases. The V segment lost 5 bases and the J segment 10 bases; nucleotides outside the gene matches: 10. Germline V gives CDR1 MNHEY, CDR2 SVGEGT. The CDR3 is 15 residues long. CDR3 nucleotide sequence: TGTGCCAGCAGTCAAATAGCGGGAGGGTCGGCCGAGCAGTTCTTC. Its protein product is CASSQIAGGSAEQFF.

This clonotype has just a few counts. The V call is TRBV20-1, the J call TRBJ2-7, with TRBD2 identical over 13 bases. CDR3 length: 14 amino acids. The trim removed 6 bases at V and 4 bases at J, leaving 6 bases unmatched. CDR1 and CDR2 from the germline V gene are DFQATT and SNEGSKA (reference sequence). The CDR3 DNA reads TGCAGTGCGTGGACTAGCGGGAGAACTTACGAGCAGTACTTC. Amino acids: CSAWTSGRTYEQYF.

This clonotype was recorded a few times. The gene calls are TRBV3-1 and TRBJ1-1, with D hard to call. V lost 1 base and J 10 bases, leaving 10 bases between the germline ends. CDR1 and CDR2 (germline): LGHDT, YNNKEL (reference sequence). This CDR3 contains 12 residues. CDR3 loop: CASSQGAGRAFF. The CDR3 bases are TGTGCCAGCAGCCAAGGGGCGGGAAGAGCTTTCTTT.

The chain is built from TRBV28 and TRBJ2-1; D gene ambiguous. CDR3 length equals 13 residues. Germline-derived CDR1 and CDR2 are MDHEN and SYDVKM. V was trimmed by 5 bases and J by 3 bases, leaving 8 bases between them. The CDR3 DNA reads as TGTGCCAGCAGTGTGACGGACTACAATGAGCAGTTCTTC. As protein: CASSVTDYNEQFF.

The rearrangement links TRBV19 to TRBJ1-5; 8 bases are a match to TRBD1. With 1 base clipped from V and 7 bases from J, the junction kept 9 bases outside the gene matches. The CDR3 spans 16 residues. Germline assignment: CDR1 LNHDA and CDR2 SQIVND (reference sequence). This chain's CDR3 is CASSIVAGGPGQPQHF. The CDR3 DNA follows: TGTGCCAGTAGTATAGTGGCAGGGGGCCCAGGACAGCCCCAGCATTTT.

This clonotype was picked up a small number of times. This rearrangement joins TRBV28 to TRBJ1-5; 9 positions match TRBD1. Germline trimming cut 3 bases from V and 5 bases from J; bases unmatched to any gene: 2. Looked up from germline, CDR1 is MDHEN and CDR2 is SYDVKM. The CDR3 spans 14 residues. For the CDR3, the DNA is TGTGCCAGCAGTTTTGGACAGGGGCATCAGCCCCAGCATTTT. The encoded protein is CASSFGQGHQPQHF.

The genes are TRBV10-3 and TRBJ1-2; 8 positions match TRBD1. Trimming cost V 3 bases and J 8 bases; bases outside gene matches: 11. The CDR3 covers 15 residues. Germline CDR1 reads ENHRY; CDR2 reads SYGVKD. The CDR3 DNA reads TGTGCCATCAGTGACCCGACAGGGGTGCATTCCGGCTACACCTTC. Its translation is CAISDPTGVHSGYTF.

The V call is TRBV12-3 or TRBV12-4, the J call TRBJ2-2; 9 nucleotides line up with TRBD1. V was clipped by 5 bases and J by 8 bases; unmatched bases: 6. The length of the CDR3 is 14 residues. In DNA form, the CDR3 reads TGTGCCAGCAGTGAAACAGGGGGCGGTGGGGAGCTGTTTTTT. Its translation: CASSETGGGGELFF.

The CDR3 loop reads CASSLAGGSYHEQYF. The CDR3 DNA reads as TGCGCCAGCAGCTTGGCAGGGGGCAGTTATCATGAGCAGTACTTC. The chain uses TRBV5-1 and TRBJ2-7; TRBD1 matches 8 bases. Germline V gives CDR1 SGHRS, CDR2 YFSETQ. With V trimmed by 0 bases and J by 7 bases, 9 bases remained unmatched. This CDR3 is built from 15 residues.

This chain connects TRBV4-1 to TRBJ2-2; D gene unclear. Germline assignment: CDR1 MGHRA and CDR2 YSYEKL. Trimming stripped 4 bases from V and 3 bases from J, with 9 bases between. The CDR3 extends over 14 amino acids. CDR3 sequence (DNA): TGCGCCAGCAGCCCCTCCGGACACACCGGGGAGCTGTTTTTT. Translating it yields CASSPSGHTGELFF.